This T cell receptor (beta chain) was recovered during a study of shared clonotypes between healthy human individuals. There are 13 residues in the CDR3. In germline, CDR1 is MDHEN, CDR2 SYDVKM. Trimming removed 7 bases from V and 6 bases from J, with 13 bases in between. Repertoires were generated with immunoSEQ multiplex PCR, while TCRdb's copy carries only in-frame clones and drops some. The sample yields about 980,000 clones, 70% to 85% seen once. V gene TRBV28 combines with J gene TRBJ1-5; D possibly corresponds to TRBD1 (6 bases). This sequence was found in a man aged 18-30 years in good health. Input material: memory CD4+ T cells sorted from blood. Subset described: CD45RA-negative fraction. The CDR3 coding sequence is TGTGCCAGCACCTCATCAGGGGCTCAGCCCCAGCATTTT. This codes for CASTSSGAQPQHF.